The clone carrying this TCR beta chain was detected only a few times. These data are taken from a study of blood T cell repertoires in COVID-19. Study background: Sites in the United States, Italy and Spain provided acute and convalescent COVID-19 samples. Nucleic acid was either cDNA or gDNA, and it came from T cells, B-cell-depleted T cells, or PBMCs.

Under the authors' procedure: Cell counts per sample came from amplifying reference gene primers. Sequenced by immunoSEQ multiplex PCR; TCRdb stores in-frame clones only, minus some. That table gives V, J and clone size, and the DNA gave D and trimming. The data show 200,000 or so clones, roughly four fifths seen once. CDR3 size: 15 residues. Germline-derived CDR1 and CDR2 are MNHEY and SVGAGI. V was cut by 0 bases and J by 6 bases, with 11 bases left in between. Sequencing was carried out using peripheral blood. The receptor was isolated from a man aged 25 to 40 with active or convalescent COVID-19. This chain uses TRBV6-5 with TRBJ2-2; perhaps TRBD2 as D (6 bases). CDR3 in amino acids: CASSYSGGDPGELFF. The CDR3 nucleotides are TGTGCCAGCAGTTACTCCGGAGGGGACCCCGGGGAGCTGTTTTTT.